This is a list of T cell receptor beta chains from one sample in a study of glioma-infiltrating T cells after dendritic cell vaccination. Profiled with immunoSEQ multiplex PCR; TCRdb holds only in-frame clones, not every one. The sample has around 90,000 clones; 79% are singletons. Source: blood, taken before dendritic cell vaccination. These receptors originate from a human donor with glioblastoma. CDR3s include the opening cysteine and the closing phenylalanine or tryptophan. The order of the fields is CDR3 length, clone size, V gene, J gene, CDR3 protein. Size tells how often a clone was seen (once, few, many) or the class of an expanded clone, and some rows leave it out.

length: 18
size: NA
V: TRBV6-4
J: TRBJ2-2
CDR3: CASSAFELAGAGTGELFF

length: 12
size: NA
V: TRBV25-1
J: TRBJ2-5
CDR3: CASSEDFRAQYF

length: 13
size: NA
V: TRBV30
J: TRBJ1-2
CDR3: CAWRGRDYQRYTF

length: 14
size: few
V: TRBV19
J: TRBJ2-2
CDR3: CASGHRGVTGELFF

length: 14
size: NA
V: TRBV27
J: TRBJ2-3
CDR3: CASSLLSSGDTQYF

length: 16
size: NA
V: TRBV7-2
J: TRBJ1-3
CDR3: CASSLLGGATGNTIYF

length: 14
size: NA
V: TRBV9
J: TRBJ2-5
CDR3: CASSVHGGKETQYF

length: 15
size: NA
V: TRBV4-1
J: TRBJ1-2
CDR3: CASSPRRRGDYGYTF

length: 12
size: NA
V: TRBV6-5
J: TRBJ1-2
CDR3: CASRGGSYGYTF

length: 12
size: NA
V: TRBV29-1
J: TRBJ2-7
CDR3: CSVVAGSYEQYF

length: 15
size: NA
V: TRBV18
J: TRBJ1-5
CDR3: CASSRADSRDQPQHF

length: 15
size: few
V: TRBV10-3
J: TRBJ2-2
CDR3: CAITRSGGNTGELFF

length: 15
size: NA
V: TRBV9
J: TRBJ1-2
CDR3: CASSVDPGSNYGYTF

length: 15
size: few
V: TRBV10-3
J: TRBJ2-1
CDR3: CAITSGTTNYNEQFF

length: 14
size: NA
V: TRBV6-5
J: TRBJ2-7
CDR3: CASSDPGREYEQYF

length: 17
size: NA
V: TRBV7-8
J: TRBJ1-6
CDR3: CASSLSVTGLLRSPLHF

length: 17
size: NA
V: TRBV6-4
J: TRBJ1-5
CDR3: CASRQKTDRRSNQPQHF

length: 13
size: NA
V: TRBV12-2
J: TRBJ1-2
CDR3: CASRFLGRPRYTF

length: 13
size: NA
V: TRBV30
J: TRBJ2-7
CDR3: CAWTRDSSYEQYF

length: 12
size: few
V: TRBV28
J: TRBJ2-7
CDR3: CASSDSTYEQYF

length: 17
size: once
V: TRBV5-1
J: TRBJ1-4
CDR3: CASSLGVTGSRGEKLFF

length: 16
size: NA
V: TRBV5-1
J: TRBJ2-2
CDR3: CASSLFGGGGTGELFF

length: 17
size: NA
V: TRBV7-9
J: TRBJ2-5
CDR3: CASSLVRTSGGQETQYF

length: 14
size: NA
V: TRBV29-1
J: TRBJ2-3
CDR3: CSVERGPRTDTQYF

length: 14
size: once
V: TRBV11-1
J: TRBJ1-3
CDR3: CASSSPGQGNTIYF

length: 15
size: NA
V: TRBV19
J: TRBJ2-1
CDR3: CASSKSGGSYNEQFF

length: 13
size: NA
V: TRBV19
J: TRBJ1-2
CDR3: CASRDSVDYGYTF

length: 12
size: NA
V: TRBV4-1
J: TRBJ1-2
CDR3: CASSQGGDGYTF

length: 13
size: NA
V: TRBV28
J: TRBJ1-5
CDR3: CASVTGSDQPQHF

length: 14
size: few
V: TRBV5-4
J: TRBJ2-4
CDR3: CASSRDPTGNIQYF

length: 13
size: NA
V: TRBV19
J: TRBJ1-1
CDR3: CATVRGQLTEAFF

length: 16
size: NA
V: TRBV19
J: TRBJ1-4
CDR3: CASSTGQTATNEKLFF

length: 11
size: NA
V: TRBV29-1
J: TRBJ1-2
CDR3: CSAAENYGYTF

length: 14
size: NA
V: TRBV9
J: TRBJ2-5
CDR3: CASSVGGSQETQYF

length: 17
size: NA
V: TRBV27
J: TRBJ2-1
CDR3: CASSFGLNPGGYNEQFF

length: 15
size: few
V: TRBV5-1
J: TRBJ2-1
CDR3: CASSLLAGGDNEQFF

length: 19
size: NA
V: TRBV7-9
J: TRBJ2-2
CDR3: CASSPVHLISGTNTGELFF

length: 20
size: NA
V: TRBV5-1
J: TRBJ2-7
CDR3: CASSLSTSGTSGGSSYEQYF

length: 11
size: once
V: TRBV30
J: TRBJ2-5
CDR3: CAWSPSETQYF

length: 15
size: NA
V: TRBV5-4
J: TRBJ1-1
CDR3: CASSWGQGANTEAFF

length: 14
size: few
V: TRBV7-9
J: TRBJ2-3
CDR3: CASSLGPGADTQYF

length: 16
size: once
V: TRBV30
J: TRBJ1-6
CDR3: CAWSVYAHSYNSPLHF